This entry features one TCR beta chain sequence. The germline V and J ends were trimmed by 4 bases and 4 bases, with 11 bases remaining between them. In germline, CDR1 is KGHDR, CDR2 SFDVKD. CDR3 length: 14 residues. The source of the sample is a study of patients and donors after allogeneic stem cell transplantation. Each CDR3 protein is one row after TCRdb ran MiXCR on the RT-PCR reads. Here the sample spans some 880,000 distinct CDR3 sequences, around 17% being singletons. This chain uses TRBV24-1 with TRBJ2-3; maybe TRBD1 (5 bases). The receptor was isolated from a human donor who was either an allogeneic HSCT recipient or a stem cell or donor lymphocyte infusion donor (not recorded which). It is not recorded whose cells these are; they may come from a transplant donor. The sample consisted of blood, either unsorted or a sorted T cell fraction (not recorded which). CDR3 in amino acids: CATSDPGSADTQYF. The CDR3 DNA reads TGTGCCACCAGTGACCCAGGGTCGGCAGATACGCAGTATTTT.